Shown below are 21 T cell receptor beta chains from a single sample sequenced in a study of T cell changes during pregnancy in multiple sclerosis (dated 2019 in TCRdb). To prepare the library, the immunoSEQ multiplex PCR assay was applied. The table comes from immuneACCESS by way of TCRdb, which keeps in-frame sequences with V and J called. Part of the clones is missing from these tables; in studies checked, under half for an unresolved V gene and the rest for unknown reasons. The sample table shows approximately 30,000 clones, and more than 70% are seen once. 8.3% of the sample rests with the top ten. This material consisted of CD8+ T cells from peripheral blood mononuclear cells, taken in the second trimester of pregnancy. All receptors derive from a female donor with multiple sclerosis, enrolled in a pregnancy study.

This clone was detected only once. V usage is TRBV9 and J usage is TRBJ2-7; D possibly corresponds to TRBD1 (8 bases). The CDR3 length is 14 residues. The germline V and J ends were trimmed by 4 bases and 2 bases, with 13 bases remaining between them. From germline, CDR1 is SGDLS and CDR2 YYNGEE. CDR3 protein: CASSTGGEPYEQYF. The CDR3 DNA sequence: TGTGCCAGCAGCACAGGGGGGGAGCCCTACGAGCAGTACTTC. Filled out from reference TRBV9 and TRBJ2-7, the complete variable domain reads DSGVTQTPKHLITATGQRVTLRCSPRSGDLSVYWYQQSLDQGLQFLIQYYNGEERAKGNILERFSAQQFPDLHSELNLSSLELGDSALYFCASSTGGEPYEQYFGPGTRLTVT.

The chain employs TRBV19 and TRBJ1-6; D possibly corresponds to TRBD1 (5 bases). The CDR3 runs 18 residues. Trimming shortened V by 7 bases and J by 9 bases, and 28 bases separated the two germline ends. Germline CDR1 is LNHDA and CDR2 is SQIVND (reference sequence). This CDR3 reads CASKSPRSGGRQISPLHF. CDR3 nucleotide sequence: TGTGCCAGTAAGAGTCCTCGGAGTGGGGGGAGACAAATTTCACCCCTCCACTTT. Looking up the rest from reference TRBV19 and TRBJ1-6 gives the full variable domain: DGGITQSPKYLFRKEGQNVTLSCEQNLNHDAMYWYRQDPGQGLRLIYYSQIVNDFQKGDIAEGYSVSREKKESFPLTVTSAQKNPTAFYLCASKSPRSGGRQISPLHFGNGTRLTVT.

For the CDR3, the DNA is TGTGCCAGCAGTTTAATCCGGGGGACTAGCACAGATACGCAGTATTTT. Encoded protein: CASSLIRGTSTDTQYF. This rearrangement joins TRBV27 to TRBJ2-3; perhaps TRBD2 as D (6 bases). Trimming took 2 bases from V and 0 from J, leaving 12 bases between them. The CDR3 sequence is 16 residues long. Germline V gives CDR1 MNHEY, CDR2 SMNVEV (reference sequence).

The V call is TRBV21-1, the J call TRBJ1-6. TRBV21-1 is a known pseudogene. The CDR3 is made up of 20 amino acids. DNA of the CDR3: TGTGCCAGCAGCAAAGGGTCTTTCGGAAGGCGGAGCTCCTATAATTCACCCCTCCACTTT. Protein product: CASSKGSFGRRSSYNSPLHF.

The chain recombines TRBV6-5 with TRBJ2-6, with 8 bases fitting TRBD1. Germline trimming cut 2 bases from V and 0 bases from J; bases unmatched to any gene: 0. CDR1 is MNHEY and CDR2 is SVGAGI in the germline V gene. The CDR3 loop spans 16 amino acids. The CDR3 sequence is CASSYTGGSGANVLTF. The CDR3, as DNA: TGTGCCAGCAGTTACACAGGGGGCTCTGGGGCCAACGTCCTGACTTTC.

The chain links TRBV6-1 to TRBJ1-4; weak D call: TRBD1 (5 bases). In germline, CDR1 is MNHNS, CDR2 SASEGT. The CDR3 sequence is 15 residues long. The V gene lost 3 bases and the J gene lost 2 bases, with 10 bases spanning the gap. The CDR3 bases are TGTGCCAGCAGTGAGGCCCCAGGGACTAATGAAAAACTGTTTTTT. It specifies CASSEAPGTNEKLFF.

The chain recombines TRBV5-1 with TRBJ1-5; 7 bases fit TRBD1. The length of the CDR3 is 15 residues. From germline, CDR1 is SGHRS and CDR2 YFSETQ. The J segment lost 3 bases and the V segment lost 0 bases, leaving 3 bases of the junction unmatched. For the CDR3, the DNA is TGCGCCAGCAGCTTGGAGGGGGCGCTCAATCAGCCCCAGCATTTT. The encoded protein is CASSLEGALNQPQHF.

CDR3 coding DNA: TGTGCCAGCTCACCAGCGGACAGGGTTGACTATGGCTACACCTTC. It encodes CASSPADRVDYGYTF. The rearrangement links TRBV18 to TRBJ1-2; 8 positions match TRBD1. The CDR3 length is 15 residues. V lost 2 bases to trimming and J lost 3 bases; unmatched junction nucleotides: 5. Germline-derived CDR1 and CDR2 are KGHSH and LQKENI.

The CDR3 DNA sequence: TGTGCCAGCAGTTTAAGGACAGGTAATCAGCCCCAGCATTTT. This codes for CASSLRTGNQPQHF. V is TRBV27 and J is TRBJ1-5; 7 bases fit TRBD1. There are 14 residues in the CDR3. Germline CDR1 MNHEY, CDR2 SMNVEV (reference sequence). V shed 2 bases and J 4 bases; nucleotides not matched to a gene: 2.

This chain connects TRBV10-2 to TRBJ1-5; D is unclear. V gave up 0 bases and J gave up 0 bases, with 18 bases separating them. The germline V gene encodes CDR1 WSHSY and CDR2 SAAADI. The CDR3 is made up of 19 amino acids. DNA of the CDR3: TGCGCCAGCAGTGAGTCGTCGGCAGACATTCCTTATAGCAATCAGCCCCAGCATTTT. Protein: CASSESSADIPYSNQPQHF.

The chain employs TRBV6-5 and TRBJ1-2, with 11 bases that match TRBD1. Germline-derived CDR1 and CDR2 are MNHEY and SVGAGI. The CDR3 has 16 residues. Losses at the gene ends were 0 bases for V and 10 bases for J; bases not matched to a gene: 10. As DNA, the CDR3 is TGTGCCAGCAGTTACTCGAGGCGGGGGACAGGGGGGATCTACACCTTC. Amino acid sequence: CASSYSRRGTGGIYTF.

This clone was counted a single time. This sequence joins TRBV29-1 and TRBJ2-7, with D uncertain. The CDR3 is 12 amino acids. Germline CDR1 SQVTM, CDR2 ANQGSEA. Trimming took off 4 bases at V and 3 bases at J, with 10 bases between the two ends. Written as DNA, the CDR3 is TGCAGCGTTGTCTCAACAGACTACGAGCAGTACTTC. This codes for CSVVSTDYEQYF.

This clone turned up a few times. The chain carries TRBV12-5 and TRBJ1-1, with 7 bases aligning to TRBD1. Germline V gene data show CDR1 as LGHNT and CDR2 as FRNRAP. The CDR3 is made up of 15 amino acids. Losses at the gene ends were 2 bases for V and 4 bases for J; bases not matched to a gene: 7. The CDR3 region is CASGLYVRGVTEAFF. In nucleotides, the CDR3 is TGTGCTAGTGGTTTGTATGTCAGGGGGGTCACTGAAGCTTTCTTT.

The chain carries TRBV18 and TRBJ2-3; TRBD2 might be the D (6 bases). This CDR3 has 14 residues. The V end was cut by 3 bases, the J end by 1 base, with 8 bases between. Germline CDR1 KGHSH, CDR2 LQKENI. The CDR3 loop is CASSPWGGTDTQYF. The CDR3 DNA sequence: TGTGCCAGCTCACCTTGGGGGGGCACAGATACGCAGTATTTT.

The chain carries TRBV18 and TRBJ1-4; D gene ambiguous. Germline CDR1 reads KGHSH; CDR2 reads LQKENI. The germline V and J ends were trimmed by 6 bases and 2 bases, with 13 bases remaining between them. This CDR3 has 15 residues. The CDR3 is CASSPPRVTNEKLFF. CDR3 DNA: TGTGCCAGCTCTCCCCCCCGGGTGACTAATGAAAAACTGTTTTTT.

This clone was seen a single time. V usage is TRBV5-4 and J usage is TRBJ2-4, with 11 bases that match TRBD2. The ends lost 4 bases at V and 6 bases at J; junction bases unmatched: 9. This CDR3 has 16 amino acids. Germline-derived CDR1 and CDR2 are SGHNT and YYREEE (reference sequence). This CDR3 reads CASSPIAGGPLNIQYF. The CDR3 bases are TGTGCCAGCAGCCCCATAGCGGGGGGGCCCTTAAACATTCAGTACTTC. The complete variable domain, with remaining parts taken from reference TRBV5-4 and TRBJ2-4, reads ETGVTQSPTHLIKTRGQQVTLRCSSQSGHNTVSWYQQALGQGPQFIFQYYREEENGRGNFPPRFSGLQFPNYSSELNVNALELDDSALYLCASSPIAGGPLNIQYFGAGTRLSVL.

The chain carries TRBV11-2 and TRBJ2-4, with TRBD2 identical over 11 bases. V gave up 5 bases and J gave up 12 bases; unmatched junction bases: 6. The CDR3 is 13 amino acids. CDR1 is SGHAT and CDR2 is FQNNGV in the germline V gene. The CDR3 region is CASSAGLAGGQYF. CDR3 DNA: TGTGCCAGCAGCGCTGGGCTAGCGGGGGGTCAGTACTTC.

V and J are TRBV27 and TRBJ1-2, with D possibly being TRBD1 (5 bases). The V gene's germline CDR1 is MNHEY and CDR2 SMNVEV (reference sequence). This CDR3 is built from 16 residues. The V and J ends lost 3 bases and 2 bases respectively, with 16 bases between them. The CDR3 nucleotides are TGTGCCAGCAGTTTTTCCCAGGGCGAGGAAAACTATGGCTACACCTTC. This translates into CASSFSQGEENYGYTF.

The chain recombines TRBV2 with TRBJ1-2; 10 positions match TRBD1. V trimming: 7 bases; J trimming: 4 bases; junction bases outside the gene matches: 6. The CDR3 covers 14 residues. Germline assignment: CDR1 SNHLY and CDR2 FYNNEI. The DNA of the CDR3 is TGTGCCAGCACAGGGGGGACAGGGGCCTATGGCTACACCTTC. As protein: CASTGGTGAYGYTF.

The chain recombines TRBV21-1 with TRBJ2-1; the table's D call of TRBD2 was not tested on the DNA. TRBV21-1 is annotated as a pseudogene. CDR3 length: 14 amino acids. The chain's CDR3 is CASSQPGGRCEQFF. The CDR3 nucleotides read TGTGCCAGCAGCCAGCCGGGGGGGCGTTGTGAGCAGTTCTTC.

By frequency in the sample, this clone is medium-sized. The chain has TRBV5-6 and TRBJ2-5; possibly TRBD1 for D (6 bases). Trimming pared 1 base from V and 1 base from J, leaving 11 bases between. CDR1 and CDR2 from the germline V gene are SGHDT and YYEEEE. CDR3 length equals 15 residues. This chain's CDR3 is CASSLFLTGQETQYF. The CDR3 nucleotides read TGTGCCAGCAGCTTGTTCCTGACAGGCCAAGAGACCCAGTACTTC. Complete variable domain (other parts from reference TRBV5-6 and TRBJ2-5): DAGVTQSPTHLIKTRGQQVTLRCSPKSGHDTVSWYQQALGQGPQFIFQYYEEEERQRGNFPDRFSGHQFPNYSSELNVNALLLGDSALYLCASSLFLTGQETQYFGPGTRLLVL.